This record concerns one T cell receptor (beta chain) sequence. TCRdb called the 5' RACE reads again in MiXCR, with one record for every CDR3 protein. The data contain 450,000 or so distinct CDR3 sequences, 20% to 25% of them singletons. This entry belongs to a study of identical twins. Trimming shortened V by 4 bases and J by 3 bases, and 9 bases separated the two germline ends. The germline gives CDR1 ENHRY, CDR2 SYGVKD. This CDR3 spans 13 amino acids. This sample was shared with a second study, whose subject was T cells expressing NK-cell markers.

The origin of this receptor is a woman in her late teens or twenties in good health. Sample: CD4+ T cells sorted from blood. The chain uses TRBV10-3 and TRBJ2-5; maybe TRBD2 (6 bases). The CDR3 sequence: CAISGGVEETQYF. The CDR3 DNA reads TGTGCCATCAGTGGGGGGGTCGAAGAGACCCAGTACTTC.